Below are 32 T cell receptor beta chains sequenced from a single sample in a study of T cell responses to AZD1222 COVID-19 vaccine. The repertoire was sequenced with immunoSEQ multiplex PCR; TCRdb's copy has only in-frame clones and lacks some. The sample yields about 130,000 clones, around 90% seen once. The sample here was peripheral blood, taken 28 days after the second AZD1222 dose. The origin of the receptors is an adult who received the AZD1222 COVID-19 vaccine.

This rearrangement joins TRBV6-5 to TRBJ2-7, with D perhaps TRBD1 (6 bases). Trimming pared 7 bases from V and 3 bases from J, leaving 16 bases between. CDR3 size: 14 residues. Germline values: CDR1 MNHEY, CDR2 SVGAGI. The CDR3 coding sequence is TGTGCCAGCATCAAGGACAGCCGTTACTACGAGCAGTACTTC. It specifies CASIKDSRYYEQYF.

The CDR3, as DNA: TGTGCCAGCAGTTTATTGGCTGGGGCCAACGTCCTGACTTTC. Protein: CASSLLAGANVLTF. This rearrangement joins TRBV6-5 to TRBJ2-6; D unresolved. V dropped 4 bases and J dropped 2 bases, with 6 bases sitting between them. Germline V lookup: CDR1 MNHEY, CDR2 SVGAGI. The CDR3 has 14 amino acids.

This clone was observed a single time. V usage is TRBV30 and J usage is TRBJ2-7; D is uncertain. The CDR3 is made up of 12 amino acids. Germline CDR1 GTSNPN, CDR2 SVGIG (reference sequence). Trimming shortened V by 2 bases and J by 6 bases, and 11 bases separated the two germline ends. The CDR3 loop reads CAWSFGVGEQYF. The CDR3 DNA reads TGTGCCTGGAGTTTTGGGGTCGGCGAGCAGTACTTC.

The chain combines TRBV6-6 with TRBJ1-5; TRBD1 is a possible D gene (5 bases). Germline lookup yields CDR1 MNHNY and CDR2 SVGAGI (reference sequence). This CDR3 has 14 amino acids. V was clipped by 7 bases and J by 6 bases, with 16 bases between them. CDR3 sequence: CASTQGSASQPQHF. The DNA for the CDR3 is TGTGCCAGCACTCAGGGTAGCGCAAGTCAGCCCCAGCATTTT.

The chain employs TRBV11-3 and TRBJ2-5, with 7 bases matching TRBD1. CDR3 length equals 15 residues. CDR1 and CDR2 from the germline V gene are SGHNT and YENEEA. J was trimmed by 5 bases and V by 5 bases; bases with no gene match: 11. CDR3 protein: CASSRQSGGVETQYF. The CDR3 coding sequence is TGTGCCAGCAGCCGTCAATCAGGGGGTGTGGAGACCCAGTACTTC.

This sequence joins TRBV5-1 and TRBJ2-3, with TRBD2 identical over 12 bases. Per the germline V gene, CDR1 is SGHRS and CDR2 is YFSETQ. After removal of 1 base from V and 6 bases from J, the junction contained 9 bases not matched to a gene. This CDR3 region has 17 residues. CDR3: CASSLIASGGAGDTQYF. The CDR3 nucleotides are TGCGCCAGCAGCTTGATTGCTAGCGGGGGGGCCGGGGATACGCAGTATTTT.

The V call is TRBV6-5, the J call TRBJ2-3; TRBD2 agrees at 8 bases. Trimming at V came to 2 bases and at J to 3 bases, leaving 7 bases not matched to a gene. Germline V gene lookup returns CDR1 MNHEY and CDR2 SVGAGI. This CDR3 comprises 16 residues. CDR3 nucleotides: TGTGCCAGCAGTTACGGTGCGGGGGGTCGGACAGATACGCAGTATTTT. Translating gives CASSYGAGGRTDTQYF.

The genes are TRBV7-9 and TRBJ1-5; D is unclear. V was shortened by 2 bases and J by 5 bases, with 10 bases between the two germline ends. CDR1 and CDR2 (germline): SEHNR, FQNEAQ (reference sequence). The CDR3 runs to 14 residues. CDR3 DNA sequence: TGTGCCAGCAGCTTAAAGGGTACCCATCAGCCCCAGCATTTT. Encoded protein: CASSLKGTHQPQHF.

This chain joins TRBV2 and TRBJ2-3; the D gene is possibly TRBD2 (6 bases). This CDR3 has 14 amino acids. Germline CDR1 is SNHLY and CDR2 is FYNNEI. Trimming pared 6 bases from V and 8 bases from J, leaving 18 bases between. CDR3 DNA: TGTGCCAGCAGCGCGGGACCCCCGACGAGTACGCAGTATTTT. Translating it yields CASSAGPPTSTQYF.

The chain recombines TRBV7-8 with TRBJ1-1, with D perhaps TRBD1 (6 bases). This CDR3 is built from 15 residues. Trimming took 5 bases from V and 3 from J, leaving 16 bases between them. Per the germline V gene, CDR1 is SGHVS and CDR2 is FQNEAQ. The CDR3 DNA reads as TGTGCCAGCAGCCCACGGACAGATGTGGACACTGAAGCTTTCTTT. It encodes CASSPRTDVDTEAFF.

J is TRBJ2-3 and V is TRBV27; TRBD2 might be the D (5 bases). The CDR3 is made up of 18 amino acids. The V gene lost 4 bases and the J gene lost 3 bases, with 23 bases spanning the gap. Germline values: CDR1 MNHEY, CDR2 SMNVEV (reference sequence). The CDR3 nucleotides are TGTGCCAGCAGTTCCCAGATCGGGATCCTCACCCAGACAGATACGCAGTATTTT. Amino acids: CASSSQIGILTQTDTQYF.

The chain carries TRBV11-2 and TRBJ2-6, with a weak D call TRBD1 (6 bases). V lost 4 bases and J 2 bases, leaving 9 bases between the germline ends. The CDR3 sequence is 15 residues long. Per germline, CDR1 SGHAT and CDR2 FQNNGV. Here the CDR3 reads CASSSKGAGANVLTF. The CDR3 DNA sequence: TGTGCCAGCAGCTCTAAGGGGGCTGGGGCCAACGTCCTGACTTTC. Combining the CDR3 with reference TRBV11-2 and TRBJ2-6 gives the whole variable domain EAGVAQSPRYKIIEKRQSVAFWCNPISGHATLYWYQQILGQGPKLLIQFQNNGVVDDSQLPKDRFSAERLKGVDSTLKIQPAKLEDSAVYLCASSSKGAGANVLTFGAGSRLTVL.

V is TRBV7-3 and J is TRBJ2-2; 7 bases map to TRBD1. CDR1 is SGHTA and CDR2 is FQGTGA in the germline V gene. Trimming removed 5 bases from V and 0 bases from J; junction bases left unmatched: 6. The CDR3 covers 16 residues. CDR3 residues: CASSPQGVPNTGELFF. CDR3 nucleotide sequence: TGTGCCAGCAGCCCCCAGGGGGTCCCGAACACCGGGGAGCTGTTTTTT.

This clone has only a few counts. V is TRBV7-9 and J is TRBJ2-7; 12 bases are shared with TRBD2. Germline lookup yields CDR1 SEHNR and CDR2 FQNEAQ (reference sequence). The ends lost 0 bases at V and 12 bases at J; junction bases unmatched: 12. This CDR3 region has 16 residues. CDR3: CASSLALTSGSSRRYF. CDR3 nucleotides: TGTGCCAGCAGCTTAGCGCTGACTAGCGGGAGTTCCCGGCGGTACTTC.

The J gene is TRBJ1-6, the V gene TRBV7-6; no reliable D call. This CDR3 contains 14 residues. V gave up 5 bases and J gave up 4 bases, with 9 bases separating them. The V gene's germline CDR1 is SGHVS and CDR2 FNYEAQ. CDR3 amino acids: CASSRVDYNSPLHF. The CDR3 DNA reads TGTGCCAGCAGCCGCGTGGATTATAATTCACCCCTCCACTTT.

The chain employs TRBV7-2 and TRBJ2-3; a weak D match, TRBD1 (6 bases). The V and J ends lost 5 bases and 4 bases respectively, with 16 bases between them. The CDR3 contains 15 residues. CDR1 and CDR2 (germline): SGHTA, FQGNSA. The CDR3 loop reads CASSTQTGPSDTQYF. CDR3 sequence (DNA): TGTGCCAGCAGCACCCAGACAGGACCCTCAGATACGCAGTATTTT.

V gene TRBV18 combines with J gene TRBJ1-1; no clear D. This CDR3 comprises 17 residues. The germline V gene encodes CDR1 KGHSH and CDR2 LQKENI. V lost 4 bases, J lost 0 bases, and 18 bases lay in between. The CDR3 DNA reads as TGTGCCAGCTCACTTGGTCCAGTCTCTACCATGAACACTGAAGCTTTCTTT. Encoded protein: CASSLGPVSTMNTEAFF.

This chain connects TRBV10-2 to TRBJ1-5, with 8 bases matching TRBD1. The CDR3 has 20 amino acids. V gave up 10 bases and J gave up 1 base; unmatched junction bases: 24. The germline V gene has CDR1 WSHSY and CDR2 SAAADI. CDR3 residues: CATTDVLGQGRLRSNQPQHF. In DNA form, the CDR3 reads TGCGCCACCACAGACGTCCTAGGACAGGGAAGGTTAAGAAGCAATCAGCCCCAGCATTTT.

CDR3: CASSFTDNEQFF. Written as DNA, the CDR3 is TGTGCCAGCAGCTTTACGGACAATGAGCAGTTCTTC. This rearrangement joins TRBV11-2 to TRBJ2-1; D unresolved. Trimming removed 3 bases from V and 5 bases from J, with 5 bases in between. The CDR3 length is 12 residues. Germline V lookup: CDR1 SGHAT, CDR2 FQNNGV.

The V call is TRBV13, the J call TRBJ1-4; D might be TRBD1 (6 bases). The V end was cut by 0 bases, the J end by 7 bases, with 15 bases between. This CDR3 is 16 amino acids long. Germline V gene data show CDR1 as PRHDT and CDR2 as FYEKMQ (reference sequence). In DNA form, the CDR3 reads TGTGCCAGCAGCTTAGGGTTGGGGGGCTTGAGTGAAAAACTGTTTTTT. It yields the protein CASSLGLGGLSEKLFF.

This clone is labeled medium-sized. The gene calls are TRBV29-1 and TRBJ1-5; no clear D gene. Looked up from germline, CDR1 is SQVTM and CDR2 is ANQGSEA. The length of the CDR3 is 14 residues. The V gene lost 4 bases and the J gene lost 0 bases, with 10 bases spanning the gap. CDR3 sequence reads: CSVGRGDSNQPQHF. For the CDR3, the DNA is TGCAGCGTTGGTCGCGGGGATAGCAATCAGCCCCAGCATTTT.

The J gene is TRBJ2-1, the V gene TRBV11-3, with 9 nucleotides matching TRBD2. The junction had 5 bases not matched to a gene; V was cut back by 5 bases and J by 0 bases. Germline values: CDR1 SGHNT, CDR2 YENEEA. There are 16 residues in the CDR3. This CDR3 reads CASSPQAGGSYNEQFF. DNA of the CDR3: TGTGCCAGCAGCCCTCAAGCGGGGGGCTCCTACAATGAGCAGTTCTTC.

The chain carries TRBV27 and TRBJ1-6; no definite D call. With 5 bases removed from V and 4 bases from J, the gap between germline ends came to 3 bases. The germline gives CDR1 MNHEY, CDR2 SMNVEV (reference sequence). The CDR3 is made up of 12 amino acids. The CDR3 coding sequence is TGTGCCAGCAGTCTGTATAATTCACCCCTCCACTTT. Translated, it gives CASSLYNSPLHF.

This rearrangement joins TRBV19 to TRBJ1-5, with D maybe TRBD1 (6 bases). The ends were cut back, 4 bases at V and 0 bases at J, with 10 bases in the middle. Per germline, CDR1 LNHDA and CDR2 SQIVND (reference sequence). The CDR3 sequence is 15 residues long. The CDR3 DNA is TGTGCCAGTAGTAAGGGACAATATAGCAATCAGCCCCAGCATTTT. Translated, it gives CASSKGQYSNQPQHF. Looking up the rest from reference TRBV19 and TRBJ1-5 gives the full variable domain: DGGITQSPKYLFRKEGQNVTLSCEQNLNHDAMYWYRQDPGQGLRLIYYSQIVNDFQKGDIAEGYSVSREKKESFPLTVTSAQKNPTAFYLCASSKGQYSNQPQHFGDGTRLSIL.

The gene calls are TRBV29-1 and TRBJ1-2; 12 bases are a match to TRBD1. With 0 bases clipped from V and 8 bases from J, the junction kept 13 bases outside the gene matches. Per the germline V gene, CDR1 is SQVTM and CDR2 is ANQGSEA. CDR3 size: 17 residues. The DNA for the CDR3 is TGCAGCGTTGAAGATCGGGACAGGGGGCGCCGGGATTGGGGCTACACCTTC. This encodes CSVEDRDRGRRDWGYTF.

Only one count was recorded for this clone. This sequence joins TRBV25-1 and TRBJ1-6; 8 nucleotides agree with TRBD1. CDR1 is MGHDK and CDR2 is SYGVNS in the germline V gene. There are 13 residues in the CDR3. The V gene end was trimmed by 6 bases and the J gene end by 8 bases; junction bases not matched to a gene: 3. Written as DNA, the CDR3 is TGTGCCAGCAGGCTGACAGGGGATTCACCCCTCCACTTT. Amino acids: CASRLTGDSPLHF.

This clone was detected only a few times. This sequence joins TRBV11-3 and TRBJ1-1; D is possibly TRBD1 (6 bases). CDR1 is SGHNT and CDR2 is YENEEA in the germline V gene. The CDR3 is 14 amino acids. The germline V and J ends were trimmed by 5 bases and 10 bases, with 20 bases remaining between them. The CDR3 nucleotides are TGTGCCAGCAGCCATCGGGCTGGGGGCGAGTCAGCTTTCTTT. It is translated as CASSHRAGGESAFF.

This chain uses TRBV7-9 with TRBJ2-1; a weak D match, TRBD2 (6 bases). The germline gives CDR1 SEHNR, CDR2 FQNEAQ (reference sequence). V gave up 3 bases and J gave up 8 bases, with 8 bases separating them. The CDR3 consists of 12 residues. This CDR3 is CASSLSGDEQFF. In nucleotides, the CDR3 is TGTGCCAGCAGCTTGTCGGGGGATGAGCAGTTCTTC.

This chain joins TRBV4-2 and TRBJ1-4, with D tentatively TRBD1 (6 bases). Germline assignment: CDR1 LGHNA and CDR2 YNFKEQ. This CDR3 comprises 16 residues. The V end was cut by 1 base, the J end by 0 bases, with 9 bases between. This CDR3 is CASSQAWTATNEKLFF. The CDR3 nucleotides are TGTGCCAGCAGCCAAGCCTGGACAGCAACTAATGAAAAACTGTTTTTT.

The J gene is TRBJ2-2, the V gene TRBV19, with TRBD2 matching 12 bases. CDR1 LNHDA and CDR2 SQIVND come from the germline V gene (reference sequence). Germline trimming cut 7 bases from V and 6 bases from J; bases unmatched to any gene: 6. The CDR3 contains 15 residues. The CDR3 DNA sequence: TGTGCCAGTATAAGACTAGCGGGAGCTGCCGGGGAGCTGTTTTTT. This gives the protein CASIRLAGAAGELFF.

V is TRBV9 and J is TRBJ2-7; no clear D gene. Looked up from germline, CDR1 is SGDLS and CDR2 is YYNGEE. This CDR3 is built from 14 residues. V was clipped by 0 bases and J by 5 bases, with 12 bases between them. The CDR3 sequence: CASSVAGAGDEQYF. CDR3 DNA sequence: TGTGCCAGCAGCGTAGCAGGTGCCGGCGACGAGCAGTACTTC.

This chain joins TRBV28 and TRBJ1-4, with TRBD1 matching 10 bases. CDR3 length: 16 amino acids. Trimming removed 5 bases from V and 8 bases from J; junction bases left unmatched: 11. CDR1 is MDHEN and CDR2 is SYDVKM in the germline V gene. This CDR3 reads CASSPNGQGGREKLFF. Here the CDR3 DNA reads TGTGCCAGCAGTCCCAACGGACAGGGGGGGAGAGAAAAACTGTTTTTT.